This TCR beta chain came from a study of blood T cell repertoires in COVID-19. In the study overall: There were acute and convalescent COVID-19 samples, and they came from the United States, Italy and Spain. Sample material is recorded as cDNA or gDNA derived from T cells, B-cell-depleted T cells, or PBMCs.

Germline assignment: CDR1 MDHEN and CDR2 SYDVKM. This CDR3 comprises 14 residues. V lost 6 bases and J lost 11; bases outside the gene matches: 8. TCRdb's copy holds only in-frame clones and misses some; the assay was immunoSEQ multiplex PCR. The table includes about 120,000 clones, around 90% detected once. This rearrangement joins TRBV28 to TRBJ1-6; 9 nucleotides line up with TRBD1. The clonotype was recovered from a woman in her forties or fifties with active or convalescent COVID-19. Sequenced: peripheral blood. Here the CDR3 reads CASSRDRVVPPLHF. CDR3 DNA: TGTGCCAGCAGCCGGGACAGGGTGGTACCACCCCTCCACTTT.